The source of this T cell receptor (beta chain) is a study of breast tumors, draining lymph nodes, adjacent tissues. Broader study findings: Data fit most tumor T cells coming from lymph node, expanding in tumor.

TCRdb reprocessed the multiplex PCR reads via MiXCR and lists one record per CDR3 protein. The repertoire consists of 150,000 to 200,000 distinct CDR3 sequences, with roughly 30% occurring once and the leading ten covering about 4%. CDR3 length: 14 amino acids. CDR1 is DFQATT, CDR2 SNEGSKA, per germline (reference sequence). Germline trimming cut 0 bases from V and 3 bases from J; bases unmatched to any gene: 4. This clonotype occurred many times. Its antigen is unknown. Breast cancer patients provided tissue from their axillary draining lymph nodes. V is TRBV20-1 and J is TRBJ2-7; 8 nucleotides agree with TRBD1. The specimen sequenced was axillary lymph node tissue. This receptor was obtained from a female donor with breast cancer. Some clones in this sample may be carry-over from other donors' samples. The CDR3 nucleotides are TGCAGTGCTAGAGATATACAGGGGGTCTACGAGCAGTACTTC. Translation gives CSARDIQGVYEQYF.